Listed here are 29 T cell receptor beta chains from one sample, sequenced in a study of blood T cell repertoires in COVID-19. Assay used: immunoSEQ multiplex PCR; TCRdb lists only in-frame clones, some missing. The sample records some 30,000 clones, approximately 80% being singletons. Source material: peripheral blood. These receptors originate from a human donor in a cohort sampled during active COVID-19.

The chain carries TRBV6-5 and TRBJ1-4, with D perhaps matching TRBD1 (6 bases). Germline values: CDR1 MNHEY, CDR2 SVGAGI. The CDR3 contains 15 residues. The ends were cut back, 5 bases at V and 0 bases at J, with 10 bases in the middle. The DNA for the CDR3 is TGTGCCAGCAGTCGGACAGCCGCAACTAATGAAAAACTGTTTTTT. It codes for CASSRTAATNEKLFF.

The chain uses TRBV11-2 and TRBJ1-1; 8 positions match TRBD1. V was pared by 5 bases and J by 1 base, with 15 bases of the junction left unmatched. The CDR3 sequence is 18 residues long. The germline V gene has CDR1 SGHAT and CDR2 FQNNGV. The CDR3 loop is CASSPRRFRGTGNTEAFF. CDR3 sequence (DNA): TGTGCCAGCAGCCCACGTAGGTTTCGGGGGACAGGGAACACTGAAGCTTTCTTT.

This chain uses TRBV3-1 (or the pseudogene TRBV3-2) with TRBJ2-3, with D possibly being TRBD1 (8 bases). CDR3 length equals 15 residues. The V and J ends lost 4 bases and 8 bases respectively, with 19 bases between them. Germline V lookup: CDR1 LGHDT, CDR2 YNNKEL (reference sequence). The CDR3 DNA follows: TGTGCCAGCAGCCGAGGACAGGGAGGGGAGCGTACGCAGTATTTT. This gives the protein CASSRGQGGERTQYF.

This clone was counted once. V gene TRBV28 combines with J gene TRBJ1-4, with 7 bases that match TRBD1. With 6 bases clipped from V and 6 bases from J, the junction kept 7 bases outside the gene matches. Germline V gene lookup returns CDR1 MDHEN and CDR2 SYDVKM. CDR3 length: 14 residues. In DNA, the CDR3 is TGTGCCAGCAGCAGGGGGGATAGGTATGAAAAACTGTTTTTT. This sequence encodes CASSRGDRYEKLFF.

The count of this clone is one. Written as DNA, the CDR3 is TGTGCCAGCAGCGTAGGGGGGGGAAGCTATGGCTACACCTTC. Residues: CASSVGGGSYGYTF. V is TRBV9 and J is TRBJ1-2; D is possibly TRBD1 (5 bases). The CDR3 consists of 14 residues. From germline, CDR1 is SGDLS and CDR2 YYNGEE. Trimming stripped 0 bases from V and 4 bases from J, with 10 bases between.

The rearrangement links TRBV7-9 to TRBJ2-7; the D gene is possibly TRBD2 (6 bases). There are 15 residues in the CDR3. Trimming left V 5 bases short and J 4 bases short, with 18 bases between. Germline CDR1 is SEHNR and CDR2 is FQNEAQ (reference sequence). CDR3 DNA: TGTGCCAGCAGCGGGTTTTCGGGGGTGGGGTACGAGCAGTACTTC. Translation: CASSGFSGVGYEQYF.

This clone has just one count. V gene TRBV3-1 (or the pseudogene TRBV3-2) combines with J gene TRBJ2-2; 10 positions agree with TRBD1. The CDR3 has 16 residues. Germline CDR1 and CDR2: LGHDT and YNNKEL (reference sequence). J lost 6 bases, V lost 1 base, and 5 bases had no gene match. In DNA, the CDR3 is TGTGCCAGCAGCCAAGGGGCGACAGGGGGCCCCGGGGAGCTGTTTTTT. Translation gives CASSQGATGGPGELFF.

This chain uses TRBV19 with TRBJ2-3, with D tentatively TRBD2 (6 bases). V lost 7 bases and J 4 bases, leaving 18 bases between the germline ends. CDR3 length equals 15 residues. CDR1 and CDR2 from the germline V gene are LNHDA and SQIVND (reference sequence). The CDR3 DNA is TGTGCCAGTATAGGGACTCCCCGGGGCGCAGATACGCAGTATTTT. It is translated as CASIGTPRGADTQYF. The complete variable domain, with remaining parts taken from reference TRBV19 and TRBJ2-3, reads DGGITQSPKYLFRKEGQNVTLSCEQNLNHDAMYWYRQDPGQGLRLIYYSQIVNDFQKGDIAEGYSVSREKKESFPLTVTSAQKNPTAFYLCASIGTPRGADTQYFGPGTRLTVL.

This chain joins TRBV14 and TRBJ2-4; 7 bases line up with TRBD2. V shed 5 bases, J shed 4 bases, and the junction held 8 bases outside the gene matches. CDR3 length: 15 amino acids. Germline V gene data show CDR1 as SGHDN and CDR2 as FVKESK. In DNA form, the CDR3 reads TGTGCCAGCAGCATGGGGGGGAGCGGTAAAAACATTCAGTACTTC. This encodes CASSMGGSGKNIQYF.

This chain links TRBV11-2 with TRBJ2-1, with 9 bases identical to TRBD2. The junction had 14 bases not matched to a gene; V was cut back by 4 bases and J by 10 bases. This CDR3 region has 16 residues. Per germline, CDR1 SGHAT and CDR2 FQNNGV. The CDR3 DNA reads as TGTGCCAGCAGCTACCCGGGCCTAGCGGGGCCGGGGGAGCAGTTCTTC. It yields the protein CASSYPGLAGPGEQFF.

This sequence joins TRBV7-2 and TRBJ1-2; TRBD1 matches at 10 bases. Germline CDR1 SGHTA, CDR2 FQGNSA. The V and J ends lost 3 bases and 7 bases, in that order; junction bases with no gene match: 8. This CDR3 comprises 15 residues. The CDR3 sequence: CASSFEGQGRFGYTF. CDR3 sequence (DNA): TGTGCCAGCAGCTTCGAGGGACAGGGGAGGTTTGGCTACACCTTC.

The chain carries TRBV28 and TRBJ1-2; perhaps TRBD1 as D (6 bases). This CDR3 is 16 amino acids long. Between the trimmed V and J ends, which lost 1 base and 0 bases, there was a span of 12 bases. Per the germline V gene, CDR1 is MDHEN and CDR2 is SYDVKM. CDR3 sequence (DNA): TGTGCCAGCAGTTTATTCTCGACAGGTTCTAACTATGGCTACACCTTC. Its protein product is CASSLFSTGSNYGYTF.

The gene calls are TRBV20-1 and TRBJ2-1; D might be TRBD1 (5 bases). The germline V and J ends were trimmed by 6 bases and 9 bases, with 12 bases remaining between them. CDR3 size: 11 residues. Germline CDR1 and CDR2: DFQATT and SNEGSKA (reference sequence). Here the CDR3 DNA reads TGCAGTGCCCCCGGACATTCTGAGCAGTTCTTC. This gives the protein CSAPGHSEQFF.

The chain has TRBV18 and TRBJ1-1, with TRBD1 matching over 9 bases. This CDR3 is built from 16 residues. Trimming took 0 bases from V and 5 from J; bases not matched to a gene: 7. Germline V lookup: CDR1 KGHSH, CDR2 LQKENI. As DNA, the CDR3 is TGTGCCAGCTCACCACCCCTTGGGACAGGGCGGACTGAAGCTTTCTTT. It specifies CASSPPLGTGRTEAFF.

V and J are TRBV7-9 and TRBJ1-2; 7 bases fit TRBD1. V shed 1 base, J shed 6 bases, and the junction held 5 bases outside the gene matches. CDR3 length: 14 amino acids. Germline V lookup: CDR1 SEHNR, CDR2 FQNEAQ (reference sequence). This CDR3 is CASSLGRTGDGYTF. For the CDR3, the DNA is TGTGCCAGCAGCTTAGGACGGACAGGCGATGGCTACACCTTC. Combining the CDR3 with reference TRBV7-9 and TRBJ1-2 gives the whole variable domain DTGVSQNPRHKITKRGQNVTFRCDPISEHNRLYWYRQTLGQGPEFLTYFQNEAQLEKSRLLSDRFSAERPKGSFSTLEIQRTEQGDSAMYLCASSLGRTGDGYTFGSGTRLTVV.

The chain is built from TRBV6-5 and TRBJ2-5, with a tentative D call TRBD1 (5 bases). The germline CDR1 and CDR2 sequences are MNHEY and SVGAGI. The CDR3 covers 13 residues. The V and J ends lost 7 bases and 5 bases respectively, with 14 bases between them. In nucleotides, the CDR3 is TGTGCCAGCATGGGTCAGGGCCAGGAGACCCAGTACTTC. It codes for CASMGQGQETQYF.

V and J are TRBV29-1 and TRBJ2-5, with D uncertain. Germline CDR1 is SQVTM and CDR2 is ANQGSEA. The CDR3 loop spans 13 amino acids. The ends were cut back, 1 base at V and 4 bases at J, with 10 bases in the middle. The CDR3 DNA sequence: TGCAGCGTTGAAGTCACAGAAAGAGAGACCCAGTACTTC. Protein product: CSVEVTERETQYF.

The rearrangement links TRBV20-1 to TRBJ1-6, with TRBD1 identical over 10 bases. The CDR3 covers 14 residues. The germline V gene encodes CDR1 DFQATT and CDR2 SNEGSKA (reference sequence). After removal of 3 bases from V and 10 bases from J, the junction contained 6 bases not matched to a gene. The CDR3 is CSASPGTGASPLHF. The CDR3 DNA is TGCAGTGCTAGTCCCGGGACAGGGGCATCACCCCTCCACTTT.

This chain connects TRBV7-3 to TRBJ2-7; D may be TRBD2 (6 bases). The V end lost 1 base, the J end lost 2 bases, and 9 bases lay between the germline ends. CDR3 length equals 14 residues. Germline V gene data show CDR1 as SGHTA and CDR2 as FQGTGA. In DNA, the CDR3 is TGTGCCAGCAGCTTAATGGGCGGGGCCTACGAGCAGTACTTC. Amino acid sequence: CASSLMGGAYEQYF.

The chain couples TRBV27 to TRBJ2-1, with a tentative D call TRBD2 (6 bases). The CDR3 length is 12 residues. The V and J ends lost 2 bases and 10 bases respectively, with 9 bases between them. Germline values: CDR1 MNHEY, CDR2 SMNVEV (reference sequence). The CDR3 spells CASSLIRGEQFF. CDR3 DNA sequence: TGTGCCAGCAGTTTAATTCGGGGGGAGCAGTTCTTC.

The chain uses TRBV6-4 and TRBJ2-6; the D gene is possibly TRBD2 (5 bases). Deletions cut 4 bases from V and 4 bases from J, with 14 bases between. Germline CDR1 MRHNA, CDR2 SNTAGT. The CDR3 totals 16 residues. The CDR3 is CASSADSRRGANVLTF. The CDR3 bases are TGTGCCAGCAGTGCGGACTCGCGTCGGGGGGCCAACGTCCTGACTTTC.

The chain recombines TRBV4-2 with TRBJ2-1; D is possibly TRBD2 (5 bases). The CDR3 has 16 residues. CDR1 is LGHNA, CDR2 YNFKEQ, per germline. Trimming shortened V by 0 bases and J by 4 bases, and 13 bases separated the two germline ends. The CDR3 is CASSQDQAAGYNEQFF. In DNA, the CDR3 is TGTGCCAGCAGCCAAGACCAAGCGGCGGGTTACAATGAGCAGTTCTTC.

The chain has TRBV25-1 and TRBJ2-2; TRBD2 matches at 9 bases. CDR3 length: 16 residues. Germline V gene data show CDR1 as MGHDK and CDR2 as SYGVNS. V shed 7 bases, J shed 4 bases, and the junction held 10 bases outside the gene matches. The CDR3 is CASKKGGTSPTGELFF. The CDR3 DNA follows: TGTGCCAGCAAGAAAGGCGGGACTAGCCCCACCGGGGAGCTGTTTTTT.

The chain employs TRBV4-1 and TRBJ1-1; a possible D gene is TRBD1 (6 bases). The germline V and J ends were trimmed by 1 base and 6 bases, with 9 bases remaining between them. CDR1 MGHRA and CDR2 YSYEKL come from the germline V gene. The CDR3 contains 13 residues. In DNA form, the CDR3 reads TGCGCCAGCAGCCAAGCAGGGGCCCCTGAAGCTTTCTTT. Translation gives CASSQAGAPEAFF.

This clone was observed a handful of times. The chain recombines TRBV7-9 with TRBJ1-5, with 7 bases matching TRBD1. In germline, CDR1 is SEHNR, CDR2 FQNEAQ (reference sequence). Trimming removed 1 base from V and 4 bases from J; junction bases left unmatched: 4. This CDR3 spans 15 amino acids. The CDR3 nucleotides are TGTGCCAGCAGCTTAGATGCAGGGGGTAATCAGCCCCAGCATTTT. Its translation: CASSLDAGGNQPQHF. Full variable domain (outside the CDR3, taken from reference TRBV7-9 and TRBJ1-5): DTGVSQNPRHKITKRGQNVTFRCDPISEHNRLYWYRQTLGQGPEFLTYFQNEAQLEKSRLLSDRFSAERPKGSFSTLEIQRTEQGDSAMYLCASSLDAGGNQPQHFGDGTRLSIL.

This chain links TRBV18 with TRBJ2-1; 7 bases agree with TRBD1. CDR1 and CDR2 from the germline V gene are KGHSH and LQKENI. V gave up 3 bases and J gave up 4 bases; unmatched junction bases: 3. The CDR3 totals 14 residues. The CDR3 DNA follows: TGTGCCAGCTCACCGAAGGGGGCTTACAATGAGCAGTTCTTC. Translating it yields CASSPKGAYNEQFF.

The rearrangement links TRBV6-5 to TRBJ2-3, with a possible D match to TRBD1 (5 bases). This CDR3 is built from 15 residues. The V end lost 3 bases, the J end lost 7 bases, and 17 bases lay between the germline ends. CDR1 is MNHEY, CDR2 SVGAGI, per germline. CDR3 amino acids: CASSYVQGGGNTQYF. Here the CDR3 DNA reads TGTGCCAGCAGTTATGTGCAGGGCGGTGGAAATACGCAGTATTTT.

The J gene is TRBJ2-7, the V gene TRBV11-2; 8 bases fit TRBD2. CDR3 size: 14 residues. The V segment lost 3 bases and the J segment 4 bases; nucleotides outside the gene matches: 5. Germline values: CDR1 SGHAT, CDR2 FQNNGV. The CDR3 coding sequence is TGTGCCAGCAGCTTCATTAGCGGGGTGTACGAGCAGTACTTC. This encodes CASSFISGVYEQYF.

This chain connects TRBV7-2 to TRBJ2-3; D not resolved. The ends were cut back, 6 bases at V and 0 bases at J, with 10 bases in the middle. CDR3 length: 14 amino acids. Germline V gene sequence: CDR1 SGHTA, CDR2 FQGNSA. CDR3 DNA sequence: TGTGCCAGCAGTCCAGGTACTAGCACAGATACGCAGTATTTT. It is translated as CASSPGTSTDTQYF.